These 5 T cell receptor beta chains came from one sample sequenced in a study of T-cell reconstitution after alpha-beta-depleted transplantation in children. A library of TCRbeta sequences, prepared with unique molecular identifiers, was generated. TCRdb re-called the PCR reads through MiXCR, storing one row per CDR3 protein. The sample includes approximately 640,000 distinct CDR3 sequences, roughly 17% seen only once; the top ten take over 0.95%. Specimen: PBMCs from the stem cell graft donor, collected from the stem cell graft. The receptors here all came from a human donor who donated a stem cell graft to a child with acute myeloid leukemia.

This clonotype has a single count. The chain is built from TRBV3-1 and TRBJ1-2, with TRBD1 matching 9 bases. Germline trimming cut 4 bases from V and 8 bases from J; bases unmatched to any gene: 11. Germline assignment: CDR1 LGHDT and CDR2 YNNKEL (reference sequence). The CDR3 has 15 amino acids. CDR3 residues: CASSPGTGRGKGYTF. CDR3 coding DNA: TGTGCCAGCAGCCCGGGGACAGGGCGTGGAAAAGGCTACACCTTC.

There are many counts of this clonotype. V gene TRBV6-5 combines with J gene TRBJ1-4; weak D call: TRBD1 (6 bases). This CDR3 comprises 14 residues. Trimming pared 6 bases from V and 4 bases from J, leaving 12 bases between. The germline gives CDR1 MNHEY, CDR2 SVGAGI. CDR3 bases: TGTGCCAGCAGGCCCACAGGGCTTAATGAAAAACTGTTTTTT. It encodes CASRPTGLNEKLFF.

This clonotype occurred many times. The genes are TRBV20-1 and TRBJ1-2; tentative D call: TRBD1 (6 bases). CDR1 is DFQATT, CDR2 SNEGSKA, per germline (reference sequence). This CDR3 is built from 14 residues. The V gene lost 4 bases and the J gene lost 3 bases, with 15 bases spanning the gap. CDR3 bases: TGCAGTGCTACGAGGGGGGGGTACGACTATGGCTACACCTTC. This translates into CSATRGGYDYGYTF.

The CDR3 DNA reads TGTGCCAGCAGCTCCTCGGGATTTTACGGCGAGCAGTACGTC. This translates into CASSSSGFYGEQYV. The chain employs TRBV7-9 and TRBJ2-7; a weak D match, TRBD2 (5 bases). The CDR3 is 14 amino acids. The V gene lost 4 bases and the J gene lost 6 bases, with 16 bases spanning the gap. The germline V gene encodes CDR1 SEHNR and CDR2 FQNEAQ (reference sequence).

About this clonotype itself: This may stem from a read error, because a much larger clone lies one nucleotide away. The chain joins TRBV20-1 to TRBJ1-2, with D hard to call. Germline CDR1 reads DFQATT; CDR2 reads SNEGSKA (reference sequence). Trimming removed 0 bases at V and 6 bases at J, with 8 bases between. The CDR3 loop spans 12 amino acids. DNA for the CDR3: TGCAGTGCTAGAGACACTTACAATGGCTACACCTTC. Protein sequence: CSARDTYNGYTF.